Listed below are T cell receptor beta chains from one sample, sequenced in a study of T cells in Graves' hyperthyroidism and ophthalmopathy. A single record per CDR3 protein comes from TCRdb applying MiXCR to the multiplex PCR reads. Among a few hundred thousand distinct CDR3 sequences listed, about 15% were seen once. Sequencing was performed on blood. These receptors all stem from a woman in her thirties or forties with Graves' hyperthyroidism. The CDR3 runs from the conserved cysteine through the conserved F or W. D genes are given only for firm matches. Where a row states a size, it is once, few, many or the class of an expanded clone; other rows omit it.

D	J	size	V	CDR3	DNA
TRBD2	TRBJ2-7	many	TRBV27	CASSGGASGRAVYEQYF	TGTGCCAGCAGCGGGGGGGCTAGCGGGAGGGCCGTCTACGAGCAGTACTTC
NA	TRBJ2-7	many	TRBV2	CASSLRQDYEQYF	TGTGCCAGCAGTCTACGACAGGATTACGAGCAGTACTTC
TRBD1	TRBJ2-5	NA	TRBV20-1	CSARGWTGLETQYF	TGCAGTGCTAGGGGGTGGACAGGGTTGGAGACCCAGTACTTC
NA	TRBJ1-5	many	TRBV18	CASSPGVGGSNQPQHF	TGTGCCAGCTCACCGGGTGTAGGGGGTAGCAATCAGCCCCAGCATTTT
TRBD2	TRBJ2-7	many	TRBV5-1	CASSPSGTPYEQYF	TGCGCCAGCAGTCCTAGCGGGACCCCCTACGAGCAGTACTTC
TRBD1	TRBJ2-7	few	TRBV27	CASSFIFGSGTGDHEQYF	TGTGCCAGCAGTTTCATCTTCGGGTCTGGGACAGGGGACCACGAGCAGTACTTC
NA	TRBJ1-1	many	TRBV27	CASSSTPGTTEAFF	TGTGCCAGCAGTTCAACGCCGGGGACCACTGAAGCTTTCTTT
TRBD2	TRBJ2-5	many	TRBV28	CATSAGASETQYF	TGTGCCACCTCAGCGGGAGCCTCTGAGACCCAGTACTTC
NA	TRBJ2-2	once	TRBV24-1	CATSDSVTGELFF	TGTGCCACCAGTGATTCAGTTACCGGGGAGCTGTTTTTT
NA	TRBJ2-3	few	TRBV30	CAWSSLHRADTQYF	TGTGCCTGGAGTAGCCTCCACCGAGCAGATACGCAGTATTTT
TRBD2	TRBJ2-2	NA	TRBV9	CASSLSGRATGELFF	TGTGCCAGCAGCCTTAGCGGGAGGGCCACCGGGGAGCTGTTTTTT
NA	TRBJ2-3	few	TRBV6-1	CASSALLWRDTQYF	TGTGCCAGCAGTGCACTCTTGTGGCGGGATACGCAGTATTTT
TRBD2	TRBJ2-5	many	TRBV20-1	CSARRPGLAFRETQYF	TGCAGTGCTAGACGCCCAGGACTAGCGTTTCGAGAGACCCAGTACTTC
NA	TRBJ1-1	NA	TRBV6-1	CASRDQDDTEAFF	TGTGCCAGCAGGGACCAGGATGACACTGAAGCTTTCTTT
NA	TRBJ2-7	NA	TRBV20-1	CSAGLTTGEQYF	TGCAGTGCTGGACTAACGACGGGAGAGCAGTACTTC
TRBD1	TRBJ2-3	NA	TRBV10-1	CASGTGSRTQYF	TGCGCCTCCGGGACAGGGTCGAGGACGCAGTATTTT
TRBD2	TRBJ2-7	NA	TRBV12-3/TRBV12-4	CASSLFYGAGSSYEQYF	TGTGCCAGCAGTTTATTTTACGGAGCGGGATCCTCCTACGAGCAGTACTTC
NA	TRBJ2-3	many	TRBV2	CASSKDVTADTQYF	TGTGCCAGCAGCAAGGACGTAACGGCAGATACGCAGTATTTT
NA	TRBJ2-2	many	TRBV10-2	CASLLPGAGELFF	TGCGCCAGCCTTCTTCCAGGGGCCGGGGAGCTGTTTTTT
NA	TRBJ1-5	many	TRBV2	CASSESQQQPQHF	TGTGCCAGCAGTGAGAGTCAGCAACAGCCCCAGCATTTT
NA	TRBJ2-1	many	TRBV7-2	CASSLLGKKNEQFF	TGTGCCAGCAGCTTACTAGGGAAAAAAAATGAGCAGTTCTTC
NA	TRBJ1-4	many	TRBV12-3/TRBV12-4	CASTWGGWEKLFF	TGTGCCAGCACCTGGGGAGGTTGGGAAAAACTGTTTTTT
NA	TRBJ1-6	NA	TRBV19	CASSSTRWSNSPLHF	TGTGCCAGCTCCTCCACCCGCTGGAGTAATTCACCCCTCCACTTT